Below, 23 T cell receptor beta chains from the same sample are listed, as sequenced in a study of T cells after yellow fever vaccination. In TCRdb, the 5' RACE reads were re-called with MiXCR into one record per CDR3 protein. The sample includes approximately 550,000 distinct CDR3 sequences, less than 20% of them seen just once. The sequencing used PBMCs, collected 15 days after the yellow fever booster vaccination. These receptors were collected from a young man who received the YFV17D yellow fever vaccine.

This clonotype was seen a handful of times. The chain uses TRBV6-7 and TRBJ2-3; D possibly corresponds to TRBD1 (6 bases). TRBV6-7 is an ORF, with its function uncertain. This CDR3 has 17 amino acids. The germline V and J ends were trimmed by 0 bases and 0 bases, with 13 bases remaining between them. The CDR3 is CASSYSRGTESTDTQYF. Written as DNA, the CDR3 is TGTGCCAGCAGTTACTCGAGGGGGACGGAAAGCACAGATACGCAGTATTTT.

The gene calls are TRBV4-2 and TRBJ2-1; D may be TRBD2 (7 bases). The V end was cut by 0 bases, the J end by 0 bases, with 18 bases between. Germline CDR1 LGHNA, CDR2 YNFKEQ. The CDR3 sequence is 19 residues long. CDR3 sequence (DNA): TGTGCCAGCAGCCAAGATTGGGGGGGGGCAGGGCCCTCCTACAATGAGCAGTTCTTC. Translated: CASSQDWGGAGPSYNEQFF.

Only a few counts were recorded for this clonotype. V and J are TRBV9 and TRBJ2-1, with 12 bases lining up with TRBD2. Germline CDR1 and CDR2: SGDLS and YYNGEE. The CDR3 loop spans 17 amino acids. Trimming removed 0 bases from V and 8 bases from J; junction bases left unmatched: 9. The CDR3 is CASSVVSSGREIDEQFF. The CDR3 coding sequence is TGTGCCAGCAGCGTAGTGTCTAGCGGGAGGGAAATCGATGAGCAGTTCTTC.

This clonotype showed up just a few times. The chain couples TRBV27 to TRBJ2-3, with TRBD1 matching 7 bases. Germline CDR1 MNHEY, CDR2 SMNVEV (reference sequence). CDR3 length: 14 amino acids. Trimming at V came to 5 bases and at J to 3 bases, leaving 5 bases not matched to a gene. The CDR3 loop reads CASSIGGATDTQYF. CDR3 DNA sequence: TGTGCCAGCAGTATAGGGGGCGCGACAGATACGCAGTATTTT.

The chain is built from TRBV11-2 and TRBJ2-1; TRBD2 aligns across 14 bases. The V gene end was trimmed by 5 bases and the J gene end by 0 bases; junction bases not matched to a gene: 12. Germline CDR1 reads SGHAT; CDR2 reads FQNNGV. This CDR3 is 20 amino acids long. The CDR3 DNA is TGTGCCAGCAGCCCTACCCGACTAGCGGGAGGGCTAAGCTCCTACAATGAGCAGTTCTTC. Its protein is CASSPTRLAGGLSSYNEQFF.

This clonotype came up a few times. The rearrangement links TRBV6-2 or TRBV6-3 to TRBJ2-7, with 7 bases fitting TRBD1. J gave up 2 bases and V 6 bases, and 7 bases lay outside the gene matches. The CDR3 spans 14 residues. CDR1 MNHEY and CDR2 SVGEGT come from the germline V gene. The CDR3 DNA follows: TGTGCCAGCAGCTCGACAGGGCTAACCTACGAGCAGTACTTC. This gives the protein CASSSTGLTYEQYF.

The gene calls are TRBV5-1 and TRBJ2-3; maybe TRBD1 (6 bases). Germline CDR1 and CDR2: SGHRS and YFSETQ. Deletions cut 4 bases from V and 6 bases from J, with 12 bases between. The CDR3 is made up of 13 amino acids. The CDR3 coding sequence is TGCGCCAGCAGCCTGTTTCAGGGGGATACGCAGTATTTT. Translating gives CASSLFQGDTQYF.

This clonotype was counted between two and nine times. The chain carries TRBV29-1 and TRBJ2-5; D uncertain. This CDR3 region has 12 residues. Germline V gene lookup returns CDR1 SQVTM and CDR2 ANQGSEA. Trimming shortened V by 8 bases and J by 0 bases, and 10 bases separated the two germline ends. In DNA form, the CDR3 reads TGCAGCCATGACCGAAACCAAGAGACCCAGTACTTC. It encodes CSHDRNQETQYF.

The chain links TRBV24-1 to TRBJ2-7, with TRBD1 matching over 7 bases. The germline CDR1 and CDR2 sequences are KGHDR and SFDVKD. This CDR3 region has 13 residues. The junction had 4 bases not matched to a gene; V was cut back by 9 bases and J by 0 bases. The CDR3 DNA reads as TGTGCCACCGGGGACAGCATCTCCTACGAGCAGTACTTC. This encodes CATGDSISYEQYF.

This clonotype has just a few counts. The chain employs TRBV28 and TRBJ2-5, with 11 bases lining up with TRBD2. Losses at the gene ends were 6 bases for V and 2 bases for J; bases not matched to a gene: 17. This CDR3 region has 19 residues. Germline assignment: CDR1 MDHEN and CDR2 SYDVKM. CDR3 sequence reads: CASRARNSGRAPRQETQYF. The CDR3 DNA follows: TGTGCCAGCAGAGCCCGAAATAGCGGGAGGGCCCCTCGACAAGAGACCCAGTACTTC.

This clonotype was observed a handful of times. V gene TRBV12-3 or TRBV12-4 combines with J gene TRBJ2-7, with D hard to call. Trimming shortened V by 6 bases and J by 9 bases, and 12 bases separated the two germline ends. CDR3 length: 11 amino acids. CDR3 sequence: CASSETGWQYF. In DNA, the CDR3 is TGTGCCAGCAGCGAGACGGGTTGGCAGTACTTC.

This clonotype was counted a single time. The V call is TRBV6-1, the J call TRBJ1-2, with 7 bases fitting TRBD1. This CDR3 contains 16 residues. The germline gives CDR1 MNHNS, CDR2 SASEGT. Trimming took 4 bases from V and 2 from J; bases not matched to a gene: 10. The CDR3 sequence: CASSGRGQLKNYGYTF. The CDR3 DNA reads TGTGCCAGCAGTGGACGGGGACAGCTAAAAAACTATGGCTACACCTTC.

There are a few counts of this clonotype. CDR3 sequence (DNA): TGCGCCAGCAGCTCCGGAGGGACTAGCGGGAGTGACGAGCAGTACTTC. Translated: CASSSGGTSGSDEQYF. V and J are TRBV5-1 and TRBJ2-7; 14 positions agree with TRBD2. CDR3 length: 16 amino acids. CDR1 and CDR2 from the germline V gene are SGHRS and YFSETQ. J lost 5 bases, V lost 3 bases, and 7 bases had no gene match.

V gene TRBV7-8 combines with J gene TRBJ2-3; 11 nucleotides line up with TRBD2. The CDR3 covers 16 residues. Germline CDR1 is SGHVS and CDR2 is FQNEAQ. V shed 3 bases, J shed 0 bases, and the junction held 2 bases outside the gene matches. The CDR3 loop reads CASSFSGRASTDTQYF. DNA of the CDR3: TGTGCCAGCAGCTTTAGCGGGAGGGCAAGCACAGATACGCAGTATTTT.

V usage is TRBV24-1 and J usage is TRBJ2-5; 7 bases map to TRBD2. The germline V gene has CDR1 KGHDR and CDR2 SFDVKD. The J segment lost 5 bases and the V segment lost 4 bases, leaving 6 bases of the junction unmatched. The CDR3 covers 14 residues. The CDR3 coding sequence is TGTGCCACCAGTGACCGCCTGGGGGGGGAGACCCAGTACTTC. Its protein product is CATSDRLGGETQYF.

The chain couples TRBV20-1 to TRBJ2-7; TRBD2 matches at 7 bases. The CDR3 is made up of 14 amino acids. V gave up 1 base and J gave up 9 bases; unmatched junction bases: 12. Germline CDR1 is DFQATT and CDR2 is SNEGSKA (reference sequence). CDR3 sequence: CSARGSLAEPVQYF. The CDR3 bases are TGCAGTGCTAGAGGAAGCCTAGCGGAGCCAGTGCAGTACTTC.

J is TRBJ2-1 and V is TRBV12-3 or TRBV12-4; D possibly corresponds to TRBD1 (6 bases). V gave up 6 bases and J gave up 10 bases, with 13 bases separating them. This CDR3 has 12 residues. CDR3 sequence reads: CASSTGTFEQFF. In DNA, the CDR3 is TGTGCCAGCAGCACAGGGACGTTCGAGCAGTTCTTC.

The V gene is TRBV5-1, the J gene TRBJ2-5; 8 nucleotides align to TRBD2. The CDR3 contains 17 residues. CDR1 and CDR2 from the germline V gene are SGHRS and YFSETQ. The V gene end was trimmed by 0 bases and the J gene end by 1 base; junction bases not matched to a gene: 8. The DNA of the CDR3 is TGCGCCAGCAGCTTGGAGGCGGGAGGACCCTCCCAAGAGACCCAGTACTTC. It yields the protein CASSLEAGGPSQETQYF.

There are a few counts of this clonotype. This chain links TRBV12-5 with TRBJ2-5; TRBD2 agrees at 14 bases. V gave up 4 bases and J gave up 4 bases; unmatched junction bases: 20. Germline CDR1 is LGHNT and CDR2 is FRNRAP. The CDR3 sequence is 21 residues long. The CDR3 spells CASGSLRLGTSGSQAVETQYF. As DNA, the CDR3 is TGTGCTAGTGGTTCGCTACGATTGGGGACTAGCGGGAGTCAAGCGGTAGAGACCCAGTACTTC.

A single count supports this clonotype. This chain links TRBV15 with TRBJ2-3, with 10 positions matching TRBD1. Trimming took 3 bases from V and 6 from J; bases not matched to a gene: 6. CDR3 length: 15 residues. CDR1 is LNHNV, CDR2 YYDKDF, per germline (reference sequence). CDR3 nucleotides: TGTGCCACCAGCAGGGGACAGGGGAAGTACGATACGCAGTATTTT. It encodes CATSRGQGKYDTQYF.

This clonotype was observed many times. The chain links TRBV25-1 to TRBJ2-1; 8 nucleotides line up with TRBD2. The CDR3 loop spans 18 amino acids. Germline V CDR1 and CDR2: MGHDK, SYGVNS. Losses at the gene ends were 4 bases for V and 0 bases for J; bases not matched to a gene: 11. The CDR3 here is CASSGPLAGHYSYNEQFF. DNA for the CDR3: TGTGCCAGCAGTGGCCCTCTAGCGGGCCACTACTCCTACAATGAGCAGTTCTTC.

The chain is built from TRBV20-1 and TRBJ2-1, with D perhaps TRBD2 (6 bases). From germline, CDR1 is DFQATT and CDR2 SNEGSKA (reference sequence). The CDR3 spans 13 residues. The CDR3 loop reads CSPGSGSYNEQFF. In nucleotides, the CDR3 is TGCAGCCCCGGGAGTGGGTCCTACAATGAGCAGTTCTTC.

This clonotype has more than one count but fewer than ten. The V and J genes are TRBV5-1 and TRBJ2-7, with a weak D call TRBD2 (5 bases). Trimming removed 0 bases from V and 1 base from J, with 23 bases in between. Per the germline V gene, CDR1 is SGHRS and CDR2 is YFSETQ. The CDR3 loop spans 19 amino acids. CDR3 bases: TGCGCCAGCAGCTTGGAAGTACCCCGCGGATCGGGAACTTCCTACGAGCAGTACTTC. Encoded protein: CASSLEVPRGSGTSYEQYF.